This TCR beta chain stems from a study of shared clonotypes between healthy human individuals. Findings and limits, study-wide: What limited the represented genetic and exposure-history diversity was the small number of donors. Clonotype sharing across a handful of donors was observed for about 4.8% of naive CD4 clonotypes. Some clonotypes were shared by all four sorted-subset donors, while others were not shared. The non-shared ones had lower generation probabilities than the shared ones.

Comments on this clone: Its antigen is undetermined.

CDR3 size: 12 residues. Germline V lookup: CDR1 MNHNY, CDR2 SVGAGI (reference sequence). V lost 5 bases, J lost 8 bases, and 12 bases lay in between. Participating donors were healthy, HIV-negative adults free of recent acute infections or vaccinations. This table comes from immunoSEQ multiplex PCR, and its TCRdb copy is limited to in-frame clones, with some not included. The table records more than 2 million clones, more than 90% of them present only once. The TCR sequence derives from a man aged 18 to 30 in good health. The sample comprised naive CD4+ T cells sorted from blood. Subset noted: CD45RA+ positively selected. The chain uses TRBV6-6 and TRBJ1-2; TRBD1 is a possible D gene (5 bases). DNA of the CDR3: TGTGCCAGCAGTAAGTCCAGGGACGGCTACACCTTC. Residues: CASSKSRDGYTF.